Below, 31 T cell receptor beta chains from the same sample are listed, as sequenced in a study of CD8+ T cells in alopecia areata. Extracted RNA was reverse transcribed, and the resulting cDNA served as sequencing template. Clones were sequenced by immunoSEQ multiplex PCR, and TCRdb holds only the in-frame ones, with some missing. The sample holds some 170,000 clones, 53% seen once. Treatment here: oral pan-JAK inhibitor, 5-10 mg twice daily. The sequenced sample was CD8+ T cells sorted from blood, obtained at week 24, from a patient treated with tofacitinib. The receptors stem from a human donor with alopecia areata.

This clone was seen just once. This chain connects TRBV15 to TRBJ2-6; the D gene could be TRBD1 or TRBD2 (5 bases each). Germline CDR1 reads LNHNV; CDR2 reads YYDKDF (reference sequence). The CDR3 contains 17 residues. Between the trimmed V and J ends, which lost 0 bases and 4 bases, there was a span of 13 bases. The DNA of the CDR3 is TGTGCCACCAGCAGAGATCAAGAGGGGCCCGGGGCCAACGTCCTGACTTTC. Amino acids: CATSRDQEGPGANVLTF.

The rearrangement joins TRBV27 to TRBJ2-5; either TRBD1 or TRBD2 may supply D (5 bases each). The CDR3 consists of 14 residues. Germline V gives CDR1 MNHEY, CDR2 SMNVEV (reference sequence). The V end lost 5 bases, the J end lost 1 base, and 11 bases lay between the germline ends. The DNA of the CDR3 is TGTGCCAGCAGTCGCCCAGGGACCCAAGAGACCCAGTACTTC. This gives the protein CASSRPGTQETQYF.

This chain connects TRBV19 to TRBJ2-1; 7 nucleotides agree with TRBD2. There are 15 residues in the CDR3. CDR1 is LNHDA, CDR2 SQIVND, per germline (reference sequence). V trimming: 7 bases; J trimming: 7 bases; junction bases outside the gene matches: 13. CDR3 protein: CASTGGVPPGNEQFF. CDR3 nucleotide sequence: TGTGCCAGTACTGGGGGGGTCCCACCGGGGAATGAGCAGTTCTTC.

This clone occurred a few times. The V and J genes are TRBV11-2 and TRBJ2-3; TRBD2 matches 8 bases. Germline assignment: CDR1 SGHAT and CDR2 FQNNGV. Losses at the gene ends were 8 bases for V and 5 bases for J; bases not matched to a gene: 9. CDR3 length equals 14 residues. The CDR3 protein is CASDYGRAGDTQYF. The CDR3, as DNA: TGTGCCAGCGACTACGGGAGGGCAGGAGATACGCAGTATTTT.

The rearrangement joins TRBV7-9 to TRBJ2-7; D unresolved. Germline V lookup: CDR1 SEHNR, CDR2 FQNEAQ (reference sequence). The CDR3 runs to 12 residues. The V end lost 9 bases, the J end lost 4 bases, and 13 bases lay between the germline ends. CDR3 coding DNA: TGTGCCAGTGTAAGTGGGATTTACGAGCAGTACTTC. Its translation is CASVSGIYEQYF.

A word on this clone: The sample carries other DNA sequences with the same CDR3. The chain combines TRBV4-3 with TRBJ2-7; 7 nucleotides agree with TRBD2. J gave up 2 bases and V 0 bases, and 4 bases lay outside the gene matches. Germline V CDR1 and CDR2: LGHNA, YSLEER. The CDR3 has 15 amino acids. The CDR3, as DNA: TGCGCCAGCAGCCAAGATAGGGCGGGAGCCTACGAGCAGTACTTC. Protein product: CASSQDRAGAYEQYF.

This clone was detected only a few times. The chain links TRBV5-1 to TRBJ2-7; 9 positions agree with TRBD1. Unmatched junction bases numbered 4, after V lost 0 bases and J lost 6 bases. This CDR3 is built from 14 residues. Germline CDR1 and CDR2: SGHRS and YFSETQ. In nucleotides, the CDR3 is TGCGCCAGCAGCTTGGGACAGGGGGTCATCGAGCAGTACTTC. Protein: CASSLGQGVIEQYF.

Only a few counts were recorded for this clone. The CDR3 region has the DNA TGCGCCAGCAGCTTTATTACCGGGACAGGGATCTCCCCCGAGGAGGATGGCTACACCTTC. Its translation: CASSFITGTGISPEEDGYTF. The V and J genes are TRBV5-1 and TRBJ1-2; 9 bases match TRBD1. CDR3 length equals 20 residues. The germline gives CDR1 SGHRS, CDR2 YFSETQ. Germline trimming cut 2 bases from V and 6 bases from J; bases unmatched to any gene: 23. The entire variable domain, with the rest obtained from reference TRBV5-1 and TRBJ1-2, is as follows: KAGVTQTPRYLIKTRGQQVTLSCSPISGHRSVSWYQQTPGQGLQFLFEYFSETQRNKGNFPGRFSGRQFSNSRSEMNVSTLELGDSALYLCASSFITGTGISPEEDGYTFGSGTRLTVV.

The table lists this clone with a few counts. V gene TRBV6-5 combines with J gene TRBJ1-2; D may be TRBD1 (6 bases). V gave up 5 bases and J gave up 7 bases, with 20 bases separating them. The CDR3 length is 15 residues. Per the germline V gene, CDR1 is MNHEY and CDR2 is SVGAGI. The CDR3 DNA follows: TGTGCCAGCAGTCCTAAAAACGACAGGACCGGTGGCTACACCTTC. Translated: CASSPKNDRTGGYTF.

The CDR3 here is CATSRVGTGGSYEQYF. In nucleotides, the CDR3 is TGTGCCACCAGCAGAGTAGGGACAGGGGGTTCCTACGAGCAGTACTTC. The genes are TRBV15 and TRBJ2-7; TRBD1 matches at 11 bases. In germline, CDR1 is LNHNV, CDR2 YYDKDF (reference sequence). J gave up 1 base and V 1 base, and 3 bases lay outside the gene matches. The CDR3 is 16 residues long. Full variable domain (missing parts from reference TRBV15 and TRBJ2-7): DAMVIQNPRYQVTQFGKPVTLSCSQTLNHNVMYWYQQKSSQAPKLLFHYYDKDFNNEADTPDNFQSRRPNTSFCFLDIRSPGLGDTAMYLCATSRVGTGGSYEQYFGPGTRLTVT.

The CDR3 nucleotides are TGTGCCAGCAGCCAGCTGCAGGGAGCTCGATCACCCCTCCACTTT. Protein product: CASSQLQGARSPLHF. V usage is TRBV14 and J usage is TRBJ1-6; D perhaps matches TRBD1 (5 bases). The V gene's germline CDR1 is SGHDN and CDR2 FVKESK. Trimming removed 3 bases at V and 10 bases at J, with 16 bases between. The length of the CDR3 is 15 residues.

The rearrangement joins TRBV29-1 to TRBJ2-3; 12 nucleotides align to TRBD2. V was pared by 6 bases and J by 5 bases, with 9 bases of the junction left unmatched. Germline CDR1 and CDR2: SQVTM and ANQGSEA. The CDR3 is 15 residues long. The CDR3 sequence: CSVNLAGGPLDTQYF. Written as DNA, the CDR3 is TGCAGCGTCAATCTAGCGGGGGGGCCTTTAGATACGCAGTATTTT.

The sample holds a few counts of this clone. The rearrangement links TRBV29-1 to TRBJ1-1; TRBD1 is a possible D gene (5 bases). The CDR3 extends over 12 amino acids. Germline V CDR1 and CDR2: SQVTM, ANQGSEA. V lost 5 bases and J 5 bases, leaving 12 bases between the germline ends. CDR3 sequence: CSVNIGGTEAFF. Here the CDR3 DNA reads TGCAGCGTTAACATTGGGGGTACTGAAGCTTTCTTT.

In its sample, this clone was seen a few times. The chain has TRBV10-3 and TRBJ2-1; 8 nucleotides agree with TRBD1. V shed 6 bases and J 6 bases; nucleotides not matched to a gene: 4. The CDR3 covers 13 residues. The germline V gene has CDR1 ENHRY and CDR2 SYGVKD. CDR3 nucleotide sequence: TGTGCCATCAGCTACGACAGGGGCAATGAGCAGTTCTTC. Translating it yields CAISYDRGNEQFF.

The chain couples TRBV29-1 to TRBJ2-1; no firm D call. The germline V gene has CDR1 SQVTM and CDR2 ANQGSEA. V lost 0 bases to trimming and J lost 8 bases, with 11 bases between them. The CDR3 runs 13 residues. The chain's CDR3 is CSVEDGRADEQFF. In DNA, the CDR3 is TGCAGCGTTGAAGATGGCCGGGCGGATGAGCAGTTCTTC.

This chain uses TRBV13 with TRBJ2-2; D is ambiguous. The CDR3 contains 12 residues. Germline-derived CDR1 and CDR2 are PRHDT and FYEKMQ (reference sequence). V lost 5 bases and J 4 bases, leaving 5 bases between the germline ends. CDR3 in DNA: TGTGCCAGCAGCATGGGCACCGGGGAGCTGTTTTTT. As protein: CASSMGTGELFF. The full variable domain, in which reference TRBV13 and TRBJ2-2 provide the parts outside the CDR3, is AAGVIQSPRHLIKEKRETATLKCYPIPRHDTVYWYQQGPGQDPQFLISFYEKMQSDKGSIPDRFSAQQFSDYHSELNMSSLELGDSALYFCASSMGTGELFFGEGSRLTVL.

This clone turned up a few times. This chain joins TRBV29-1 and TRBJ2-2, with 7 positions matching TRBD1. V lost 6 bases to trimming and J lost 6 bases; unmatched junction nucleotides: 4. Germline CDR1 is SQVTM and CDR2 is ANQGSEA. The CDR3 totals 12 residues. In nucleotides, the CDR3 is TGCAGCGTCCCAGACAGGGCCGGGGAGCTGTTTTTT. Translation gives CSVPDRAGELFF.

This clone has only a few counts. The J gene is TRBJ1-4, the V gene TRBV4-3, with D hard to call. There are 13 residues in the CDR3. V dropped 5 bases and J dropped 7 bases, with 11 bases sitting between them. Looked up from germline, CDR1 is LGHNA and CDR2 is YSLEER. The CDR3 loop reads CASSTDGSEKLFF. The CDR3 DNA reads TGCGCCAGCAGCACAGACGGGAGTGAAAAACTGTTTTTT.

This clone was counted only a few times. The rearrangement uses TRBV4-1 and TRBJ2-7; the match to TRBD1 covers 9 bases. This CDR3 comprises 15 residues. The J segment lost 5 bases and the V segment lost 3 bases, leaving 8 bases of the junction unmatched. CDR1 is MGHRA and CDR2 is YSYEKL in the germline V gene. Here the CDR3 DNA reads TGCGCCAGCAGCCATCCGGGACAGGGAGCAGACGAGCAGTACTTC. Its translation: CASSHPGQGADEQYF.

The J gene is TRBJ1-2, the V gene TRBV5-1; D might be TRBD1 (5 bases). This CDR3 is 14 amino acids long. Germline CDR1 and CDR2: SGHRS and YFSETQ. V lost 2 bases and J lost 3, with 11 bases in between. The CDR3 loop is CASSFAGIDYGYTF. DNA of the CDR3: TGCGCCAGCAGCTTTGCAGGGATCGACTATGGCTACACCTTC.

The chain is built from TRBV28 and TRBJ2-7; D is uncertain. Germline-derived CDR1 and CDR2 are MDHEN and SYDVKM. The V end was cut by 5 bases, the J end by 2 bases, with 4 bases between. This CDR3 region has 11 residues. CDR3 DNA sequence: TGTGCCAGCAGTGACACCTACGAGCAGTACTTC. Protein product: CASSDTYEQYF. Together with reference TRBV28 and TRBJ2-7, the CDR3 gives the full variable domain: DVKVTQSSRYLVKRTGEKVFLECVQDMDHENMFWYRQDPGLGLRLIYFSYDVKMKEKGDIPEGYSVSREKKERFSLILESASTNQTSMYLCASSDTYEQYFGPGTRLTVT.

This chain links TRBV4-3 with TRBJ1-1; no clear D gene. Between the trimmed V and J ends, which lost 0 bases and 7 bases, there was a span of 12 bases. The CDR3 is 14 amino acids. The germline gives CDR1 LGHNA, CDR2 YSLEER. The CDR3, as DNA: TGCGCCAGCAGCCAAGAGACTGGGATTATTGAAGCTTTCTTT. Translating it yields CASSQETGIIEAFF.

This clone was seen a few times. The DNA of the CDR3 is TGTGCCAGCAGCCCCTCCCCGGGGGAGTTGGAGACCCAGTACTTC. It is translated as CASSPSPGELETQYF. The chain combines TRBV7-7 with TRBJ2-5, with D perhaps TRBD2 (6 bases). Per germline, CDR1 SSHAT and CDR2 FNYEAQ (reference sequence). The V end lost 5 bases, the J end lost 5 bases, and 18 bases lay between the germline ends. This CDR3 region has 15 residues. Based on the CDR3 plus reference TRBV7-7 and TRBJ2-5, the full variable domain is GAGVSQSPRYKVTKRGQDVTLRCDPISSHATLYWYQQALGQGPEFLTYFNYEAQPDKSGLPSDRFSAERPEGSISTLTIQRTEQRDSAMYRCASSPSPGELETQYFGPGTRLLVL.

In this sample, this clone turned up a few times. The chain links TRBV4-3 to TRBJ1-1; no clear D gene. The CDR3 length is 16 residues. Germline V CDR1 and CDR2: LGHNA, YSLEER. With 1 base removed from V and 1 base from J, the gap between germline ends came to 13 bases. The chain's CDR3 is CASSQGRWGGNTEAFF. The CDR3 DNA sequence: TGCGCCAGCAGCCAAGGGCGATGGGGAGGGAACACTGAAGCTTTCTTT.

This chain connects TRBV27 to TRBJ1-1, with TRBD1 as a possible D gene (6 bases). This CDR3 is 15 amino acids long. Looked up from germline, CDR1 is MNHEY and CDR2 is SMNVEV (reference sequence). Trimming shortened V by 7 bases and J by 0 bases, and 15 bases separated the two germline ends. This chain's CDR3 is CASIGGQSMNTEAFF. The CDR3, as DNA: TGTGCCAGCATAGGAGGACAGTCCATGAACACTGAAGCTTTCTTT.

There are a few counts of this clone. The genes are TRBV30 and TRBJ2-7; 7 bases are a match to TRBD1. The V and J ends lost 2 bases and 3 bases, in that order; junction bases with no gene match: 10. The CDR3 consists of 15 residues. Germline assignment: CDR1 GTSNPN and CDR2 SVGIG (reference sequence). The CDR3: CAWSLTGQRYYEQYF. Written as DNA, the CDR3 is TGTGCCTGGAGTCTTACGGGACAGCGATACTACGAGCAGTACTTC.

This clone has a handful of counts. The genes are TRBV9 and TRBJ2-1, with 11 bases lining up with TRBD2. CDR3 size: 15 residues. Trimming at V came to 5 bases and at J to 13 bases, leaving 14 bases not matched to a gene. Germline V gene data show CDR1 as SGDLS and CDR2 as YYNGEE. CDR3 DNA sequence: TGTGCCAGCAGTCAAACTAGCGGGGGCCCGAATACCCAGTTCTTC. Its translation: CASSQTSGGPNTQFF. Full variable domain (outside the CDR3, taken from reference TRBV9 and TRBJ2-1): DSGVTQTPKHLITATGQRVTLRCSPRSGDLSVYWYQQSLDQGLQFLIQYYNGEERAKGNILERFSAQQFPDLHSELNLSSLELGDSALYFCASSQTSGGPNTQFFGPGTRLTVL.

The V call is TRBV6-7, the J call TRBJ1-6, with 7 bases identical to TRBD1. TRBV6-7 falls under the ORF class, with uncertain function. The CDR3 runs to 14 residues. V lost 2 bases, J lost 10 bases, and 5 bases stayed unmatched. In DNA, the CDR3 is TGTGCCAGCAGTTACGGAGGGACAGTATCACCCCTCCACTTT. Translation: CASSYGGTVSPLHF.

The CDR3 DNA sequence: TGTGCCAGCAGTATAGACAGGGCTCTCGGAGATACGCAGTATTTT. Translated, it gives CASSIDRALGDTQYF. The chain links TRBV7-6 to TRBJ2-3, with 7 bases aligning to TRBD1. This CDR3 comprises 15 residues. Germline CDR1 is SGHVS and CDR2 is FNYEAQ. Trimming removed 6 bases from V and 5 bases from J; junction bases left unmatched: 11.

This chain uses TRBV13 with TRBJ2-7, with TRBD1 matching 7 bases. CDR1 is PRHDT and CDR2 is FYEKMQ in the germline V gene (reference sequence). V shed 2 bases, J shed 3 bases, and the junction held 7 bases outside the gene matches. This CDR3 spans 15 amino acids. CDR3 sequence reads: CASSLKTGIGYEQYF. In DNA form, the CDR3 reads TGTGCCAGCAGCTTAAAGACAGGGATTGGCTACGAGCAGTACTTC.

This clone was recorded only once. The rearrangement joins TRBV14 to TRBJ2-7; 8 nucleotides match TRBD1. The CDR3 is 14 residues long. CDR1 SGHDN and CDR2 FVKESK come from the germline V gene. With 4 bases clipped from V and 2 bases from J, the junction kept 4 bases outside the gene matches. CDR3 nucleotide sequence: TGTGCCAGCAGCCCCGGGACAGGTCCCTACGAGCAGTACTTC. Translating gives CASSPGTGPYEQYF.